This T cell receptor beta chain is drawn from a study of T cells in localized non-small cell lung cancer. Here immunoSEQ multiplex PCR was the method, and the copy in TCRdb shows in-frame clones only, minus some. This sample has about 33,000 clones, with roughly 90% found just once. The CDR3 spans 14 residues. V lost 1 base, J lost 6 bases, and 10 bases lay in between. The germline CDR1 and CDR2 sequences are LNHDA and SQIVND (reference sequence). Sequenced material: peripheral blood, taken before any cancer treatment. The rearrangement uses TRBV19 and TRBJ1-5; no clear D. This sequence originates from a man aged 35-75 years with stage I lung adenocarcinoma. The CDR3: CASSIVRGGQPQHF. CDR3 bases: TGTGCCAGTAGTATAGTACGGGGAGGTCAGCCCCAGCATTTT. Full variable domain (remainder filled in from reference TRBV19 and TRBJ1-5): DGGITQSPKYLFRKEGQNVTLSCEQNLNHDAMYWYRQDPGQGLRLIYYSQIVNDFQKGDIAEGYSVSREKKESFPLTVTSAQKNPTAFYLCASSIVRGGQPQHFGDGTRLSIL.